This T cell receptor beta chain was identified in a study of vaccination effects on CD4 cells after COVID-19. Across the whole study: Samples came 142 and 148 days after COVID-19 diagnosis, before vaccination. Study-wide points: Convalescents showed post-vaccine spike-reactive clones that were mainly new vaccine-induced clones. Late after vaccination, infection- and vaccine-induced clones showed marked clonal contraction.

The CDR3 has 15 amino acids. From germline, CDR1 is MNHEY and CDR2 SVGEGT. V lost 0 bases and J lost 7, with 13 bases in between. Prior to sequencing, the ViraFEST assay stimulated PBMC with viral peptide pools, which expanded the antigen-specific CD4+ T cells. Once cultured for 9 to 11 days, the cells underwent separation to obtain CD4+ T cells. A positive SARS-CoV-2 PCR test fell between March and December 2020. With 8.5 to 10 ug/ml peptides and about 9.7 IU/ml IL-2, around 2.1 million PBMC per well were cultured. The table lists this clone with a count of one. Its antigen is unidentified. Using immunoSEQ multiplex PCR, the repertoire was profiled, and TCRdb retains in-frame clones only, with some absent. In the table there are under 25,000 clones, under 75% of which are singletons.

The receptor was derived from a human donor who had a prior SARS-CoV-2 infection. The input for sequencing was CD4+ T cells from PBMCs cultured with a peptide pool, taken before COVID-19 vaccination. The chain couples TRBV6-2 or TRBV6-3 to TRBJ2-1, with D possibly called TRBD1 or TRBD2 (6 bases each). This CDR3 is CASSYSGASENEQFF. In nucleotides, the CDR3 is TGTGCCAGCAGTTACTCGGGGGCTAGCGAAAATGAGCAGTTCTTC.